These T cell receptor beta chains were read from a single sample in a study of cytomegalovirus exposure and HLA in healthy donors. Repertoires were generated with immunoSEQ multiplex PCR, while TCRdb's copy carries only in-frame clones and drops some. Here the sample spans about 190,000 clones, 74% being singletons. Sequenced: PBMCs. The receptors originated from a woman younger than 45 in good health and CMV-seropositive. Each CDR3 is given with its conserved first and last residue. A D gene is named only where the DNA matches it firmly.

j_gene,v_gene,d_gene,CDR3aa
TRBJ2-1,TRBV29-1,-,CSVEGLAREQFF
TRBJ2-5,TRBV7-6,TRBD2,CASSLVGGVNQETQYF
TRBJ2-1,TRBV5-1,-,CASSFMTGGRNEQFF
TRBJ2-7,TRBV28,-,CASSFGDSLPEQYF
TRBJ2-5,TRBV2,-,CASSDGYQETQYF
-,TRBV6-1,-,CASSMTGLSSYEQYF
TRBJ1-1,TRBV27,-,CASSAGPEAFF
TRBJ1-3,TRBV6-5,-,CATWQDTIYF
TRBJ1-1,TRBV27,-,CASSPSWGQAAFF
TRBJ2-1,TRBV4-1,-,CASSQATSNEQFF
TRBJ1-2,TRBV28,TRBD1,CASSLTGPNYGYTF
TRBJ2-5,TRBV11-2,TRBD1,CASSAHRGRETQYF
TRBJ2-7,TRBV6-5,-,CASSLHRVSYEQYF
TRBJ2-1,TRBV4-2,-,CASSQGPADNEQFF
TRBJ2-1,TRBV19,-,CASSVLSAEQFF